This entry describes one T cell receptor beta chain. The data derive from a study of Tregs in tolerant kidney transplant recipients. Study details: Related graft donors supplied nonmyeloablative bone marrow transplants, and mixed chimerism was transient.

Trimming stripped 1 base from V and 4 bases from J, with 14 bases between. CDR3 length: 15 amino acids. CDR1 is SGHRS, CDR2 YFSETQ, per germline. The data were produced by immunoSEQ multiplex PCR, yet TCRdb's version contains in-frame clones alone and is incomplete. The sample records 100,000 to 120,000 clones, 90% being singletons. The chain is built from TRBV5-1 and TRBJ1-1; TRBD1 might be the D (5 bases). Source: CD4+ T cells from blood, taken before the transplant. This sequence was found in a human donor who received a combined kidney and bone marrow transplant. The CDR3 loop reads CASSLSQGKGTEAFF. The DNA of the CDR3 is TGCGCCAGCAGCTTGTCCCAGGGCAAGGGCACTGAAGCTTTCTTT.